The clone carrying this TCR beta chain was recorded a few times. Looked up from germline, CDR1 is ENHRY and CDR2 is SYGVKD. This CDR3 comprises 14 residues. Trimming removed 3 bases from V and 4 bases from J; junction bases left unmatched: 4. These data originate in a study of CDR3 diversity in severe acne. TCRdb re-called the PCR reads through MiXCR, storing one row per CDR3 protein. The sample yields roughly 100,000 distinct CDR3 sequences, about half seen once. The sequence was collected from a male donor with acne. The source material was blood. The V and J genes are TRBV10-3 and TRBJ2-7, with 9 bases identical to TRBD1. The CDR3, as DNA: TGTGCCATCAGTGATCGGGACAGGGTTTACGAGCAGTACTTC. This translates into CAISDRDRVYEQYF.